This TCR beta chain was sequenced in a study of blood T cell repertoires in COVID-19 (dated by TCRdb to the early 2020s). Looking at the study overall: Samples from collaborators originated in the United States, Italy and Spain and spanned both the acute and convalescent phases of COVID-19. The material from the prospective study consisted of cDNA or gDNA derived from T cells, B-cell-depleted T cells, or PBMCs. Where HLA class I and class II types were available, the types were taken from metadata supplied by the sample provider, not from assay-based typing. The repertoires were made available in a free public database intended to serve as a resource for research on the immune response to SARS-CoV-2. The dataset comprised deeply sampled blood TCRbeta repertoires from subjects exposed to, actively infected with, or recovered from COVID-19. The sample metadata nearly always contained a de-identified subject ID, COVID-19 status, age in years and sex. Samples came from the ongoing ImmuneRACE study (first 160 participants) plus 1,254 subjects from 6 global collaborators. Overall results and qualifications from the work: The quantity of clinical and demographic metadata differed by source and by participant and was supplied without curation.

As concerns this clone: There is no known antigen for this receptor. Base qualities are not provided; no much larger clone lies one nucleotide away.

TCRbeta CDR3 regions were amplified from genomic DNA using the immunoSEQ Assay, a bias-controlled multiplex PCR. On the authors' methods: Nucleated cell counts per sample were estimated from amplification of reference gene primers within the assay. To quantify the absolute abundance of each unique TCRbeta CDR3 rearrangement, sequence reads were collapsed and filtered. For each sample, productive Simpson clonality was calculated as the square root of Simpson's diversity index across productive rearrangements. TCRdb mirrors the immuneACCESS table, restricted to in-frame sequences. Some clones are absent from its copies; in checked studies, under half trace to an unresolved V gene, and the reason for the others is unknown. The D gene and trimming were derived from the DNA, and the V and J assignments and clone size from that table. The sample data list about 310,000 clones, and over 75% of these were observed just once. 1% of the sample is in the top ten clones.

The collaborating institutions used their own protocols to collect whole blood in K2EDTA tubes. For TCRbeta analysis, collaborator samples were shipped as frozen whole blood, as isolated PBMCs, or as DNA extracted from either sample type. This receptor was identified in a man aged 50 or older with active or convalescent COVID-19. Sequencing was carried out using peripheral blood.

CDR3 protein: CASSPGQGVGEKLFF. The bases are TGTGCCAGCAGTCCGGGACAGGGAGTAGGAGAAAAACTGTTTTTT. The receptor chain draws on TRBV28 and TRBJ1-4, with TRBD1 identical over 9 junction bases. Trimming leaves V shorter by 5 bases and J shorter by 8 bases, with the junction holding 9 bases beyond the gene matches. CDR1 and CDR2, per the germline V gene, are MDHEN and SYDVKM. The CDR3 contains 15 residues, cysteine and phenylalanine counted. Solely the CDR3 DNA is kept, with 45 bases framed from the first base.